These 27 T cell receptor beta chains share one sample of origin, sequenced in a study of blood T cell repertoires in COVID-19 (TCRdb year 2020). Library creation used the immunoSEQ multiplex PCR assay. Sourced from immuneACCESS, this table was stored by TCRdb with only in-frame sequences that have V and J called. A share of the clones is absent; for the studies checked, an unresolved V gene accounts for under half, and the remainder has no known explanation. The sample table lists about 260,000 clones, around nine tenths of them with a count of one. Together, the top ten hold approximately 9.8% of the sample. Source material: peripheral blood. The receptors shown here come from a middle-aged man who had recovered from COVID-19.

The V call is TRBV7-2, the J call TRBJ2-7, with 9 bases aligning to TRBD1. The CDR3 contains 15 residues. V was clipped by 6 bases and J by 2 bases; unmatched bases: 8. The germline CDR1 and CDR2 sequences are SGHTA and FQGNSA. The CDR3 sequence: CASRAWDRVAYEQYF. CDR3 bases: TGTGCCAGCAGGGCTTGGGACAGGGTGGCCTACGAGCAGTACTTC.

The CDR3 DNA reads TGTGCCAGTAGTTCTACGGTGACAGGGAACAATCAGCCCCAGCATTTT. As protein: CASSSTVTGNNQPQHF. The chain uses TRBV19 and TRBJ1-5; TRBD1 aligns across 7 bases. In germline, CDR1 is LNHDA, CDR2 SQIVND (reference sequence). J gave up 3 bases and V 5 bases, and 10 bases lay outside the gene matches. The CDR3 has 16 amino acids. The full variable domain, completed using reference TRBV19 and TRBJ1-5, is DGGITQSPKYLFRKEGQNVTLSCEQNLNHDAMYWYRQDPGQGLRLIYYSQIVNDFQKGDIAEGYSVSREKKESFPLTVTSAQKNPTAFYLCASSSTVTGNNQPQHFGDGTRLSIL.

This chain connects TRBV18 to TRBJ1-6; D is ambiguous. Trimming left V 2 bases short and J 7 bases short, with 15 bases between. CDR1 KGHSH and CDR2 LQKENI come from the germline V gene. The CDR3 extends over 16 amino acids. The CDR3 DNA reads TGTGCCAGCTCACCAGAACAGTCGGCCAACAATTCACCCCTCCACTTT. Its protein is CASSPEQSANNSPLHF.

J is TRBJ2-3 and V is TRBV7-9; a possible D gene is TRBD1 (5 bases). From germline, CDR1 is SEHNR and CDR2 FQNEAQ (reference sequence). The V end was cut by 2 bases, the J end by 4 bases, with 10 bases between. CDR3 length: 14 residues. CDR3 sequence (DNA): TGTGCCAGCAGCTTAAGCCCAGGGTCAGATACGCAGTATTTT. This translates into CASSLSPGSDTQYF.

The gene calls are TRBV21-1 and TRBJ2-5; the table's TRBD2 call for D was not verified on the DNA. TRBV21-1 is tagged as a pseudogene. The CDR3 consists of 13 residues. Here the CDR3 DNA reads TGTGCCAGCAGTAGGGACTACCAAGAGACCCAGTACTTC. Residues: CASSRDYQETQYF.

The chain recombines TRBV25-1 with TRBJ2-7; 8 nucleotides match TRBD1. Germline CDR1 is MGHDK and CDR2 is SYGVNS. Unmatched junction bases numbered 7, after V lost 3 bases and J lost 6 bases. This CDR3 contains 14 residues. The CDR3, as DNA: TGTGCCAGCAGTGACCCCATCACAGGGGGCGAGCAGTACTTC. Protein product: CASSDPITGGEQYF.

The chain carries TRBV5-1 and TRBJ2-3, with D perhaps TRBD2 (6 bases). The CDR3 runs 15 residues. Per germline, CDR1 SGHRS and CDR2 YFSETQ. Deletions cut 5 bases from V and 4 bases from J, with 17 bases between. The CDR3 DNA sequence: TGCGCCAGCAGGCGGTCGACTAGTTTTTCAGATACGCAGTATTTT. Translating gives CASRRSTSFSDTQYF.

This clone was seen more than once but under ten times. The J gene is TRBJ2-7, the V gene TRBV7-2; 9 nucleotides line up with TRBD1. From germline, CDR1 is SGHTA and CDR2 FQGNSA. Trimming removed 2 bases from V and 7 bases from J; junction bases left unmatched: 9. CDR3 length: 15 amino acids. CDR3: CASSLNGQGLGEQYF. The CDR3 coding sequence is TGTGCCAGCAGCTTAAACGGACAGGGGCTAGGGGAGCAGTACTTC.

CDR3 bases: TGTGCCAGCCGACTAGCGGGAGCGCCCTCCTACAATGAGCAGTTCTTC. Encoded protein: CASRLAGAPSYNEQFF. The rearrangement uses TRBV27 and TRBJ2-1; 12 bases line up with TRBD2. This CDR3 is built from 16 residues. The ends lost 8 bases at V and 0 bases at J; junction bases unmatched: 5. From germline, CDR1 is MNHEY and CDR2 SMNVEV (reference sequence).

This CDR3 reads CASSETGGIYEQYF. The CDR3 DNA follows: TGTGCCAGCAGTGAGACGGGAGGTATCTACGAGCAGTACTTC. The chain recombines TRBV27 with TRBJ2-7, with 7 nucleotides matching TRBD2. CDR1 is MNHEY and CDR2 is SMNVEV in the germline V gene (reference sequence). The CDR3 length is 14 residues. Unmatched junction bases numbered 7, after V lost 5 bases and J lost 3 bases.

The CDR3 spells CASNSGGAEQYF. In DNA, the CDR3 is TGTGCCAGCAATAGCGGGGGGGCCGAGCAGTACTTC. The chain employs TRBV6-5 and TRBJ2-7, with TRBD2 identical over 11 bases. Germline V gives CDR1 MNHEY, CDR2 SVGAGI. Trimming took 7 bases from V and 6 from J; bases not matched to a gene: 2. The CDR3 has 12 amino acids.

This chain connects TRBV9 to TRBJ1-5; 10 bases line up with TRBD1. J gave up 3 bases and V 5 bases, and 5 bases lay outside the gene matches. Germline CDR1 reads SGDLS; CDR2 reads YYNGEE. The CDR3 loop spans 15 amino acids. The CDR3 protein is CASSATGGLNQPQHF. As DNA, the CDR3 is TGTGCCAGCAGTGCGACAGGGGGCCTCAATCAGCCCCAGCATTTT.

This clone was seen a few times. The rearrangement uses TRBV7-2 and TRBJ2-7; no firm D call. V dropped 1 base and J dropped 0 bases, with 7 bases sitting between them. The CDR3 loop spans 14 amino acids. Germline V CDR1 and CDR2: SGHTA, FQGNSA. The CDR3 bases are TGTGCCAGCAGCTTAGGCCTAGTCTCCTACGAGCAGTACTTC. It encodes CASSLGLVSYEQYF.

The J gene is TRBJ2-1, the V gene TRBV19; 7 positions match TRBD1. After removal of 4 bases from V and 2 bases from J, the junction contained 11 bases not matched to a gene. The CDR3 has 17 amino acids. Germline CDR1 LNHDA, CDR2 SQIVND (reference sequence). The CDR3 nucleotides are TGTGCCAGTAGTACTCGGTACAGGGGACAGACCTACAATGAGCAGTTCTTC. Encoded protein: CASSTRYRGQTYNEQFF.

The chain carries TRBV10-3 and TRBJ1-6; D gene uncertain. CDR3 length: 12 amino acids. V lost 2 bases and J lost 13, with 9 bases in between. Germline lookup yields CDR1 ENHRY and CDR2 SYGVKD. CDR3 in amino acids: CAISEGATPLHF. Written as DNA, the CDR3 is TGTGCCATCAGTGAGGGAGCTACGCCCCTCCACTTT.

The chain carries TRBV6-2 or TRBV6-3 and TRBJ1-1; TRBD1 agrees at 7 bases. The junction had 3 bases not matched to a gene; V was cut back by 4 bases and J by 1 base. The CDR3 extends over 14 amino acids. CDR1 and CDR2 from the germline V gene are MNHEY and SVGEGT. Here the CDR3 DNA reads TGTGCCAGCAGTTTAGGGGGCCAGAACACTGAAGCTTTCTTT. It specifies CASSLGGQNTEAFF.

The J gene is TRBJ1-5, the V gene TRBV7-8; 9 bases are shared with TRBD1. V gave up 6 bases and J gave up 3 bases; unmatched junction bases: 3. The CDR3 is made up of 14 amino acids. Germline V gene lookup returns CDR1 SGHVS and CDR2 FQNEAQ. CDR3 residues: CASSWTGDNQPQHF. CDR3 bases: TGTGCCAGCAGTTGGACAGGGGACAATCAGCCCCAGCATTTT.

This sequence joins TRBV6-5 and TRBJ2-1, with D uncertain. Germline assignment: CDR1 MNHEY and CDR2 SVGAGI. The V end lost 2 bases, the J end lost 0 bases, and 11 bases lay between the germline ends. The CDR3 sequence is 16 residues long. The CDR3, as DNA: TGTGCCAGCAGTTACAGACACCTTAGCTCCTACAATGAGCAGTTCTTC. Translation: CASSYRHLSSYNEQFF.

This clone showed up just a few times. The chain recombines TRBV7-2 with TRBJ2-1; a weak D match, TRBD2 (6 bases). CDR1 is SGHTA, CDR2 FQGNSA, per germline. CDR3 size: 12 residues. V was pared by 2 bases and J by 10 bases, with 9 bases between. CDR3 amino acids: CASSLLAFEQFF. The CDR3 DNA sequence: TGTGCCAGCAGCTTACTAGCGTTCGAGCAGTTCTTC.

The J gene is TRBJ2-5, the V gene TRBV18, with TRBD2 as a possible D gene (5 bases). V was trimmed by 1 base and J by 5 bases, leaving 14 bases between them. The CDR3 is 15 residues long. Per the germline V gene, CDR1 is KGHSH and CDR2 is LQKENI. The CDR3 spells CASSPRRERRETQYF. CDR3 DNA: TGTGCCAGCTCACCACGAAGAGAGAGGAGGGAGACCCAGTACTTC.

This chain links TRBV10-3 with TRBJ1-1, with 7 nucleotides matching TRBD1. Germline V gives CDR1 ENHRY, CDR2 SYGVKD. This CDR3 spans 14 amino acids. V dropped 4 bases and J dropped 1; count of bases not matched to a gene: 3. The CDR3 DNA is TGTGCCATCAGTGGACGACAGGGGAACACTGAAGCTTTCTTT. Encoded protein: CAISGRQGNTEAFF.

The chain uses TRBV11-2 and TRBJ1-4; D not resolved. The CDR3 consists of 15 residues. Looked up from germline, CDR1 is SGHAT and CDR2 is FQNNGV. Between the trimmed V and J ends, which lost 1 base and 3 bases, there was a span of 9 bases. DNA of the CDR3: TGTGCCAGCAGCTTAGTTGGCGGGTCTAATGAAAAACTGTTTTTT. Protein sequence: CASSLVGGSNEKLFF. Using reference TRBV11-2 and TRBJ1-4 for the parts outside the CDR3, the full variable domain is EAGVAQSPRYKIIEKRQSVAFWCNPISGHATLYWYQQILGQGPKLLIQFQNNGVVDDSQLPKDRFSAERLKGVDSTLKIQPAKLEDSAVYLCASSLVGGSNEKLFFGSGTQLSVL.

This chain uses TRBV6-6 with TRBJ2-3; 7 positions match TRBD1. CDR3 length: 13 amino acids. J was trimmed by 2 bases and V by 8 bases; bases with no gene match: 4. Germline V gene sequence: CDR1 MNHNY, CDR2 SVGAGI (reference sequence). The CDR3: CASGTVPTDTQYF. CDR3 DNA: TGTGCCAGCGGGACAGTGCCCACAGATACGCAGTATTTT.

The rearrangement joins TRBV2 to TRBJ2-7, with 12 bases aligning to TRBD2. CDR1 is SNHLY and CDR2 is FYNNEI in the germline V gene. The CDR3 loop spans 15 amino acids. Trimming cost V 6 bases and J 5 bases; bases outside gene matches: 8. CDR3 residues: CASRRRTSGNDEQYF. In DNA, the CDR3 is TGTGCCAGCAGGAGGAGGACTAGCGGGAACGACGAGCAGTACTTC.

The chain combines TRBV3-1 (or the pseudogene TRBV3-2) with TRBJ2-2, with D tentatively TRBD1 (6 bases). V gave up 8 bases and J gave up 4 bases, with 17 bases separating them. Germline CDR1 reads LGHDT; CDR2 reads YNNKEL (reference sequence). This CDR3 contains 15 residues. CDR3 loop: CASSLRGTTTGELFF. The DNA for the CDR3 is TGTGCCAGCTCGTTGAGGGGGACGACCACCGGGGAGCTGTTTTTT.

The chain is built from TRBV9 and TRBJ2-3, with 7 positions matching TRBD2. The length of the CDR3 is 16 residues. The junction had 7 bases not matched to a gene; V was cut back by 3 bases and J by 0 bases. Germline V gene data show CDR1 as SGDLS and CDR2 as YYNGEE. CDR3: CASSAQLATSTDTQYF. In DNA, the CDR3 is TGTGCCAGCAGCGCCCAACTAGCGACTAGCACAGATACGCAGTATTTT.

This chain connects TRBV24-1 to TRBJ1-6; tentative D call: TRBD1 (5 bases). The CDR3 loop spans 14 amino acids. The V end was cut by 9 bases, the J end by 9 bases, with 17 bases between. Germline assignment: CDR1 KGHDR and CDR2 SFDVKD. The DNA of the CDR3 is TGTGCCACCTCCGTCGTGCAGGGAGGTTCACCCCTCCACTTT. Amino acid sequence: CATSVVQGGSPLHF.